These 14 T cell receptor beta chains were sequenced from one sample in a study of CD8 T cells in Susac syndrome. The authors reverse transcribed roughly 0.5 to 1 ug RNA with random hexamers. Using its own MiXCR run on the immunoSEQ multiplex PCR reads, TCRdb lists one record per CDR3 protein. This sample has 150,000 to 200,000 distinct CDR3 sequences, with around 93% found just once. Sequencing was done on a sample of CD4+ T cells from PBMCs. These receptors all come from a human donor with multiple sclerosis.

The gene calls are TRBV3-1 and TRBJ2-1; 15 nucleotides match TRBD2. V shed 3 bases and J 2 bases; nucleotides not matched to a gene: 8. The V gene's germline CDR1 is LGHDT and CDR2 YNNKEL (reference sequence). The CDR3 consists of 19 residues. The CDR3 loop is CASSHPSGLAGGTYNEQFF. The CDR3 DNA reads TGTGCCAGCAGCCACCCCTCCGGACTAGCGGGAGGGACCTACAATGAGCAGTTCTTC.

This chain connects TRBV2 to TRBJ2-1; D ambiguous. Germline assignment: CDR1 SNHLY and CDR2 FYNNEI. Trimming took off 8 bases at V and 4 bases at J, with 6 bases between the two ends. The CDR3 sequence is 11 residues long. As DNA, the CDR3 is TGTGCCAGCGCGGAGTACAATGAGCAGTTCTTC. Its protein product is CASAEYNEQFF.

V usage is TRBV2 and J usage is TRBJ2-3, with D tentatively TRBD1 or TRBD2 (5 bases each). CDR3 length equals 17 residues. V shed 8 bases and J shed 2 bases, with 23 bases lying between them. Germline CDR1 is SNHLY and CDR2 is FYNNEI. CDR3: CASGGVGQGWFTDTQYF. The CDR3, as DNA: TGTGCCAGCGGGGGAGTCGGGCAGGGTTGGTTCACAGATACGCAGTATTTT. The entire variable domain, with the rest obtained from reference TRBV2 and TRBJ2-3, is as follows: EPEVTQTPSHQVTQMGQEVILRCVPISNHLYFYWYRQILGQKVEFLVSFYNNEISEKSEIFDDQFSVERPDGSNFTLKIRSTKLEDSAMYFCASGGVGQGWFTDTQYFGPGTRLTVL.

The table lists this clonotype with a count of one. CDR3 sequence: CASSPSGPLMNTEAFF. The CDR3 DNA is TGTGCCAGCTCACCATCCGGGCCCCTCATGAACACTGAAGCTTTCTTT. V usage is TRBV18 and J usage is TRBJ1-1; no definite D call. CDR3 length equals 16 residues. Trimming took off 2 bases at V and 0 bases at J, with 13 bases between the two ends. CDR1 and CDR2 from the germline V gene are KGHSH and LQKENI.

This rearrangement joins TRBV12-3 or TRBV12-4 to TRBJ1-3; D gene unclear. The CDR3 runs 15 residues. Between the trimmed V and J ends, which lost 6 bases and 0 bases, there was a span of 12 bases. The CDR3 region is CASSPHMFSGNTIYF. CDR3 DNA sequence: TGTGCCAGCAGCCCCCATATGTTCTCTGGAAACACCATATATTTT.

The rearrangement uses TRBV20-1 and TRBJ2-3, with TRBD2 matching 8 bases. J lost 3 bases, V lost 2 bases, and 4 bases had no gene match. The CDR3 has 14 residues. Per the germline V gene, CDR1 is DFQATT and CDR2 is SNEGSKA (reference sequence). In DNA form, the CDR3 reads TGCAGTGCTAGAAAAGCGGGAGTTACAGATACGCAGTATTTT. It encodes CSARKAGVTDTQYF.

This clonotype was seen only once. The chain joins TRBV3-1 to TRBJ1-2; TRBD1 matches 11 bases. V shed 1 base, J shed 7 bases, and the junction held 5 bases outside the gene matches. The germline CDR1 and CDR2 sequences are LGHDT and YNNKEL (reference sequence). The CDR3 is 15 amino acids. CDR3 nucleotides: TGTGCCAGCAGCCAAGGGGCCGGGACAGGGGGTGGCTACACCTTC. This sequence encodes CASSQGAGTGGGYTF.

The chain uses TRBV9 and TRBJ1-6, with 8 bases aligning to TRBD1. Germline trimming cut 2 bases from V and 10 bases from J; bases unmatched to any gene: 11. Germline V gene lookup returns CDR1 SGDLS and CDR2 YYNGEE. CDR3 length equals 16 residues. Written as DNA, the CDR3 is TGTGCCAGCAGCGTGGGGGACGGACAGGGAAAGTCACCCCTCCACTTT. This sequence encodes CASSVGDGQGKSPLHF.

V gene TRBV9 combines with J gene TRBJ2-3; D unclear. This CDR3 has 15 amino acids. Trimming left V 0 bases short and J 0 bases short, with 8 bases between. Germline CDR1 is SGDLS and CDR2 is YYNGEE. CDR3 sequence (DNA): TGTGCCAGCAGCGTAGCCAGCGCTAGCACAGATACGCAGTATTTT. Its protein is CASSVASASTDTQYF.

This clonotype was seen only once. V is TRBV3-1 and J is TRBJ2-5; 8 bases agree with TRBD1. This CDR3 spans 14 amino acids. J gave up 4 bases and V 1 base, and 2 bases lay outside the gene matches. The germline gives CDR1 LGHDT, CDR2 YNNKEL (reference sequence). The CDR3 loop reads CASSQAGQAETQYF. CDR3 DNA sequence: TGTGCCAGCAGCCAAGCGGGACAGGCAGAGACCCAGTACTTC.

This chain links TRBV24-1 with TRBJ1-2; 7 nucleotides agree with TRBD1. V was clipped by 3 bases and J by 4 bases; unmatched bases: 4. This CDR3 is 14 amino acids long. Per germline, CDR1 KGHDR and CDR2 SFDVKD. The CDR3 here is CATSDLDRVYGYTF. The DNA for the CDR3 is TGTGCCACCAGTGATCTTGACAGGGTCTATGGCTACACCTTC.

J is TRBJ2-5 and V is TRBV3-1, with D tentatively TRBD2 (5 bases). Deletions cut 5 bases from V and 2 bases from J, with 12 bases between. The CDR3 is made up of 14 amino acids. Germline V CDR1 and CDR2: LGHDT, YNNKEL (reference sequence). The CDR3 loop is CASSAGRGQETQYF. The CDR3 DNA reads as TGTGCCAGCAGCGCCGGCCGGGGACAAGAGACCCAGTACTTC.

The chain is built from TRBV18 and TRBJ1-2; TRBD1 aligns across 8 bases. Unmatched junction bases numbered 7, after V lost 2 bases and J lost 8 bases. The CDR3 runs 14 residues. Looked up from germline, CDR1 is KGHSH and CDR2 is LQKENI. The CDR3 DNA is TGTGCCAGCTCACCATTAATGACAGGGGAAGGCTACACCTTC. The encoded protein is CASSPLMTGEGYTF.

The CDR3 sequence is CASSEAQREIYGYTF. The CDR3 nucleotides are TGTGCCAGCAGTGAAGCGCAAAGGGAGATCTATGGCTACACCTTC. This chain connects TRBV2 to TRBJ1-2; no firm D call. V lost 0 bases and J 4 bases, leaving 12 bases between the germline ends. CDR1 is SNHLY, CDR2 FYNNEI, per germline. The CDR3 is made up of 15 amino acids.